This entry concerns a single T cell receptor (beta chain). This specimen comes from a study of blood T cells in healthy people across ages. A second PCR of 7 to 11 cycles used a sample-barcoded 5' primer and a J-beta primer mix. A single record per CDR3 protein comes from TCRdb applying MiXCR to the 5' RACE reads. The sample consists of more than 750,000 distinct CDR3 sequences, under 35% of them appearing once. The data were also submitted as part of a second study, on T cells of mothers and their children.

The sequence was collected from a woman in her thirties or forties in good health. Sample: blood.

The CDR3 nucleotides read TGCGCCAGCAGCCCCGGGACTAGCGTTTACACCGGGGAGCTGTTTTTT. Protein sequence: CASSPGTSVYTGELFF. The J gene is TRBJ2-2, the V gene TRBV5-1, with 10 bases identical to TRBD2. The junction had 6 bases not matched to a gene; V was cut back by 4 bases and J by 3 bases. Per germline, CDR1 SGHRS and CDR2 YFSETQ. The CDR3 sequence is 16 residues long. Full variable domain (outside the CDR3, taken from reference TRBV5-1 and TRBJ2-2): KAGVTQTPRYLIKTRGQQVTLSCSPISGHRSVSWYQQTPGQGLQFLFEYFSETQRNKGNFPGRFSGRQFSNSRSEMNVSTLELGDSALYLCASSPGTSVYTGELFFGEGSRLTVL.